What follows is one T cell receptor (beta chain) and its context. This record belongs to a study of radiation and T cells in renal cell carcinoma. The V end was cut by 3 bases, the J end by 5 bases, with 14 bases between. CDR3 length equals 15 residues. Germline V gives CDR1 ENHRY, CDR2 SYGVKD. Some clones are missing from TCRdb's copy, which holds only in-frame ones; the method was immunoSEQ multiplex PCR. The table includes around 180,000 clones, about 85% detected once. The sample's time point: blood 4 weeks post-SBRT, at nephrectomy. Regarding treatment: 15 Gy SBRT to primary tumor, nephrectomy 4 weeks later. Blood was sampled at baseline, 2 weeks and 4 weeks after SBRT. The patient's renal cell carcinoma had clear cell pathology.

The source material was blood, sampled from a patient whose treatment included radiotherapy and nephrectomy. The rearrangement uses TRBV10-3 and TRBJ2-1, with TRBD2 as a possible D gene (5 bases). This receptor was obtained from a woman aged 45-60 years with renal cell carcinoma. The CDR3 spells CAISDDEGRNNEQFF. CDR3 DNA: TGTGCCATCAGTGATGACGAGGGTCGCAACAATGAGCAGTTCTTC.